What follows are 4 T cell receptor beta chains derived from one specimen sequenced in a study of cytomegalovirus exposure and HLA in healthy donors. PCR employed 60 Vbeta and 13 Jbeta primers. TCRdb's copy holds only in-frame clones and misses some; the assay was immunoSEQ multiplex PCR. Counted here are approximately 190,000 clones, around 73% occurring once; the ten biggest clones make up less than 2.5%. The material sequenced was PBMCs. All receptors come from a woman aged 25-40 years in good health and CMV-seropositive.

The CDR3 nucleotides are TGCAGCGTTGCCCGACAGGGTCGGACTGAAGCTTTCTTT. Encoded protein: CSVARQGRTEAFF. The chain has TRBV29-1 and TRBJ1-1; 7 positions agree with TRBD1. The CDR3 is 13 residues long. Germline V gives CDR1 SQVTM, CDR2 ANQGSEA. V dropped 4 bases and J dropped 5; count of bases not matched to a gene: 7.

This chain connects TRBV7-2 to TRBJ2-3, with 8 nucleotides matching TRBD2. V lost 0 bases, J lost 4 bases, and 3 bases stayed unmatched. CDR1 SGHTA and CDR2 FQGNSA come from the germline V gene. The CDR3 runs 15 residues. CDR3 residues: CASSLASGGADTQYF. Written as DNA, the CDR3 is TGTGCCAGCAGCTTAGCCAGCGGGGGCGCAGATACGCAGTATTTT.

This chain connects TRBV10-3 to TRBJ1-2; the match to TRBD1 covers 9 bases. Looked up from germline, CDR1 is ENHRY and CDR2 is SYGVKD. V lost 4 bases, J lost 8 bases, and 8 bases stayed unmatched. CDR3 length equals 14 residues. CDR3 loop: CAISGPGQGYGYTF. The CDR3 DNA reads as TGTGCCATCAGTGGACCGGGACAGGGTTACGGCTACACCTTC.

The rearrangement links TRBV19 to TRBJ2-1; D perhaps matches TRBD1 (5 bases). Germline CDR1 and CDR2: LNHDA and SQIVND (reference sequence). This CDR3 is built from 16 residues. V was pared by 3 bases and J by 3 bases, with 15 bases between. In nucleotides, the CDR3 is TGTGCCAGTAGTATCAGGGTAGGGTCCGTCTACAATGAGCAGTTCTTC. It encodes CASSIRVGSVYNEQFF.